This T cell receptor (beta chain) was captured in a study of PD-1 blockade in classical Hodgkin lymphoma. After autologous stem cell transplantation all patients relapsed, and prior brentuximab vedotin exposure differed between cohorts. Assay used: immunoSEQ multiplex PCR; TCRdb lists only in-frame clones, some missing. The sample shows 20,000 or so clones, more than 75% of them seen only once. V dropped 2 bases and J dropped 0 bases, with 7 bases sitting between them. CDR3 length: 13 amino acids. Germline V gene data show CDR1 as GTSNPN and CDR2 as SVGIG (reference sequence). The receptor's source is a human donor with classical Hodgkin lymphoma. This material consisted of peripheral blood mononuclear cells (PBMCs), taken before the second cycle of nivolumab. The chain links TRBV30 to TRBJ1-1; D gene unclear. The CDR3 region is CAWSREMNTEAFF. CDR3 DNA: TGTGCCTGGAGTCGAGAAATGAACACTGAAGCTTTCTTT.